This TCR beta chain was documented in a study of long-term antiretroviral therapy in people with HIV. Study-wide points: Diversity remained lower than transplant donor controls, even though it increased after ART.

Concerning this clone: Its specificity is unknown.

An immunoSEQ assay, version v3.0, was performed at survey level. Per-sample targets for sequencing were about 35,000-55,000 T-cell genomes. Profiling relied on immunoSEQ multiplex PCR, and the TCRdb table lists in-frame clones only, not all of them. The sample shows tens of thousands of clones, roughly 93% of them seen only once. Per the germline V gene, CDR1 is SGHAT and CDR2 is FQNNGV. The V and J ends lost 1 base and 11 bases respectively, with 11 bases between them. CDR3 length: 13 amino acids. This receptor was obtained from a man aged 25 to 40 with HIV. The sequencing used unsorted PBMCs, collected roughly 9.4 years after starting antiretroviral therapy. The J gene is TRBJ1-4, the V gene TRBV11-2; D gene unclear. The CDR3 DNA reads TGTGCCAGCAGCTTAGGTTGGGCAGAGAAACTGTTTTTT. Residues: CASSLGWAEKLFF.